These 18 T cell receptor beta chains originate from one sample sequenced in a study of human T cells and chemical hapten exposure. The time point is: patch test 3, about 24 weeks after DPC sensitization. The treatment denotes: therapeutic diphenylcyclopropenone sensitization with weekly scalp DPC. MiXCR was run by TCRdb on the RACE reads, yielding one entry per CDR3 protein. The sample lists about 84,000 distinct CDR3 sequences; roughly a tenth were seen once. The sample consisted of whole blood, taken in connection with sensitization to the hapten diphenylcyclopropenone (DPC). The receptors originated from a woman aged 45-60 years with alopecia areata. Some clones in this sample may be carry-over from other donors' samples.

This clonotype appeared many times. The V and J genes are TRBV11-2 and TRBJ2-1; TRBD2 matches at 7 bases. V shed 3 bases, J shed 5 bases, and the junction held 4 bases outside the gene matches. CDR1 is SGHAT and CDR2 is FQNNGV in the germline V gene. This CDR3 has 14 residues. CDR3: CASSFPGLHNEQFF. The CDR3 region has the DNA TGTGCCAGCAGCTTCCCGGGACTACACAATGAGCAGTTCTTC. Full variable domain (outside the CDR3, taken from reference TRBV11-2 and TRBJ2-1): EAGVAQSPRYKIIEKRQSVAFWCNPISGHATLYWYQQILGQGPKLLIQFQNNGVVDDSQLPKDRFSAERLKGVDSTLKIQPAKLEDSAVYLCASSFPGLHNEQFFGPGTRLTVL.

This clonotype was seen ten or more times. The CDR3 DNA follows: TGCGCCAGCAGCCAAGATCAGGGCCCCGGGGAGCTGTTTTTT. Translating it yields CASSQDQGPGELFF. The chain combines TRBV4-3 with TRBJ2-2, with D perhaps matching TRBD1 (5 bases). Germline assignment: CDR1 LGHNA and CDR2 YSLEER. This CDR3 comprises 14 residues. V dropped 0 bases and J dropped 6 bases, with 8 bases sitting between them.

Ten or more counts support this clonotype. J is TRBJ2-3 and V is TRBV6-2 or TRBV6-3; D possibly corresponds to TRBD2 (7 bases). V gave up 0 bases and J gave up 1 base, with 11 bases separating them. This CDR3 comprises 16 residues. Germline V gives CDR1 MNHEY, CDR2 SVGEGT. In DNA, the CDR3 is TGTGCCAGCAGTTACTCAGGGGGACTACGCACAGATACGCAGTATTTT. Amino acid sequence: CASSYSGGLRTDTQYF.

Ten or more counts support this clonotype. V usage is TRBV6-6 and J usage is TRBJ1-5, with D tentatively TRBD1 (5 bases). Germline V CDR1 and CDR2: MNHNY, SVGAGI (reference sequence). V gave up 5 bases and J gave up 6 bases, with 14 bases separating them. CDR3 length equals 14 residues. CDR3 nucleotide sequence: TGTGCCAGCAGTCCCAGGGTGGCGAGTCAGCCCCAGCATTTT. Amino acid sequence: CASSPRVASQPQHF.

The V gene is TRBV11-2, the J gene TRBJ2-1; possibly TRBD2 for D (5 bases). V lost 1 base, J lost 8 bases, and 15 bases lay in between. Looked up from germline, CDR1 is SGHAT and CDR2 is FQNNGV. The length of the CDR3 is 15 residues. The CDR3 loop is CASSLGRGSLDEQFF. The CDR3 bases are TGTGCCAGCAGCTTAGGACGTGGGAGCTTAGATGAGCAGTTCTTC.

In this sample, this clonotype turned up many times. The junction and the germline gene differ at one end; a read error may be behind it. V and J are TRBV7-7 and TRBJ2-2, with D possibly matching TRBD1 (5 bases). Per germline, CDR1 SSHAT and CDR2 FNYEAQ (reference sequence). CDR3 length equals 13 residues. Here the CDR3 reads CASSLGVAGELFF. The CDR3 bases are TGTGCTAGCAGCTTAGGGGTCGCCGGGGAGCTGTTTTTT.

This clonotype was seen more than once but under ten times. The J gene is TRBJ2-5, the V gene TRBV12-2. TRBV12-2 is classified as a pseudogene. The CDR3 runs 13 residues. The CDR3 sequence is CASRLARPETQYF. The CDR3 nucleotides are TGTGCAAGTCGCTTAGCGAGGCCGGAGACCCAGTACTTC.

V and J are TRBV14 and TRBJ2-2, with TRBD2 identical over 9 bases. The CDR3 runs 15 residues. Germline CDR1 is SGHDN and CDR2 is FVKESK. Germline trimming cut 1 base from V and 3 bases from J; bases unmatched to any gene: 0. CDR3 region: CASSQVAGDTGELFF. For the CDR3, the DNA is TGTGCCAGCAGCCAAGTAGCGGGGGACACCGGGGAGCTGTTTTTT.

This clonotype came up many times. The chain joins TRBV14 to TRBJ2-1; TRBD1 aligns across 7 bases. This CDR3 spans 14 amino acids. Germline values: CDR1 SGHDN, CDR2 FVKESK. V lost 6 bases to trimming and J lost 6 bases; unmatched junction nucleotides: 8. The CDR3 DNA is TGTGCCAGCAGGCCCTCGACAGGGCGCAATGAGCAGTTCTTC. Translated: CASRPSTGRNEQFF.

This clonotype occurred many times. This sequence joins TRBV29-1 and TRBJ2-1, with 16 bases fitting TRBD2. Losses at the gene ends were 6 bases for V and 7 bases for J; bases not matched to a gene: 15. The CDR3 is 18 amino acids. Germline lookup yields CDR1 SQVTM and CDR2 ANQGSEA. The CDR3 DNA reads TGCAGCGTGGATCCCATGGGACTAGCGGGAGGGCCGAGGAATGAGCAGTTCTTC. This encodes CSVDPMGLAGGPRNEQFF.

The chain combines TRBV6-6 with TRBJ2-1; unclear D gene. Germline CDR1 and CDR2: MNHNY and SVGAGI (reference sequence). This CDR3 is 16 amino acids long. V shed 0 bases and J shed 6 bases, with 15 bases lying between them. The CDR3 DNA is TGTGCCAGCAGTTACTCGAGCGCGAGTTTAAGCAATGAGCAGTTCTTC. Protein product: CASSYSSASLSNEQFF.

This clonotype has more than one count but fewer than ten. CDR3 nucleotide sequence: TGTGCCAGCAGCTTAGCAGGCCGGGAGGACATTCAGTACTTC. Residues: CASSLAGREDIQYF. The chain carries TRBV7-2 and TRBJ2-4; 7 bases line up with TRBD2. Germline V gives CDR1 SGHTA, CDR2 FQGNSA. The trim removed 0 bases at V and 8 bases at J, leaving 4 bases unmatched. The CDR3 sequence is 14 residues long.

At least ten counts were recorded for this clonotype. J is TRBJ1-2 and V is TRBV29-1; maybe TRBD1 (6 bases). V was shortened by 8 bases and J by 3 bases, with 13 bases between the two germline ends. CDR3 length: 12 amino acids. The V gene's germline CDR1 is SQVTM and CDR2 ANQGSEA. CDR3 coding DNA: TGCAGCTCCCAGACAGGAGACTATGGCTACACCTTC. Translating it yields CSSQTGDYGYTF.

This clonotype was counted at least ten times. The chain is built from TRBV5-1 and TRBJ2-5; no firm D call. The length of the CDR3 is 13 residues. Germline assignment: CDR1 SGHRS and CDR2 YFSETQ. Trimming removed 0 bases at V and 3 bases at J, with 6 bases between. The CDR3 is CASSLVLEETQYF. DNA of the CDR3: TGCGCCAGCAGCTTGGTTCTAGAAGAGACCCAGTACTTC.

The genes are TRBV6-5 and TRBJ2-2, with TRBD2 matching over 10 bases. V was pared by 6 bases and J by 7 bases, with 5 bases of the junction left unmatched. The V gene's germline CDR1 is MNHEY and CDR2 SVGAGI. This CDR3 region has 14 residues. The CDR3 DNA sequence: TGTGCCAGCAGCCGAGCGGGAGGGATCGGGGAGCTGTTTTTT. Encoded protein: CASSRAGGIGELFF.

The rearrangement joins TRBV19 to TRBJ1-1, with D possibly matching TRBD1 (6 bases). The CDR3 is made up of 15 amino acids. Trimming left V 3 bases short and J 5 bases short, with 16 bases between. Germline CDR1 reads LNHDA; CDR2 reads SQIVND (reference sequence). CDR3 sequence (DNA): TGTGCCAGTAGTATGAGACAGGAGGCGGGTACTGAAGCTTTCTTT. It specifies CASSMRQEAGTEAFF.

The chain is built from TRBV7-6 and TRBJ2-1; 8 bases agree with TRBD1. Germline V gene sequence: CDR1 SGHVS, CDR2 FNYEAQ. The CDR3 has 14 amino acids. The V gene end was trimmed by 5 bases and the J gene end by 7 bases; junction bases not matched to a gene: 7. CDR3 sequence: CASSLRGPGNEQFF. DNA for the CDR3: TGTGCCAGCAGCCTCAGGGGGCCAGGGAATGAGCAGTTCTTC.

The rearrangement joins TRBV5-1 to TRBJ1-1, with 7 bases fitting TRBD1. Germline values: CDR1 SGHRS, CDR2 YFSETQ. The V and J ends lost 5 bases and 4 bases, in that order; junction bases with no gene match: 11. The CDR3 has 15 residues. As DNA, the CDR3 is TGCGCCAGCAGTCGTTCCGGGACAGTGGTCACTGAAGCTTTCTTT. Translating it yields CASSRSGTVVTEAFF.